These T cell receptor beta chains were read from a single sample in a study of blood T cell repertoires in COVID-19. Some clones are missing from TCRdb's copy, which holds only in-frame ones; the method was immunoSEQ multiplex PCR. This table has around 70,000 clones, about four fifths appearing once. Sequencing was performed on peripheral blood. The receptors were gathered from an elderly woman with active or convalescent COVID-19. Both conserved end residues are part of each CDR3. D genes are given only for firm matches. Clone size is shown for a subset of rows, as once, few, many or a class of expanded clone.

abundance	v_gene	j_gene	d_gene	CDR3nt	CDR3aa
.	TRBV28	TRBJ1-2	.	TGTGCCATACGGGAGGGGGTGACTAACTATGGCTACACCTTC	CAIREGVTNYGYTF
.	TRBV18	TRBJ2-5	TRBD2	TGTGCCAGCTCACCCGGACTAGCGGGAGGTTATCAAGAGACCCAGTACTTC	CASSPGLAGGYQETQYF
once	TRBV15	TRBJ2-4	.	TGTGCCACCAGCAGAGGGGGATTAACAGGCTTAGGCAAAAACATTCAGTACTTC	CATSRGGLTGLGKNIQYF
.	TRBV11-3	TRBJ2-7	TRBD2	TGTGCCAGCAGCGGAGGAGGACTAGCGGGACTCTACGAGCAGTACTTC	CASSGGGLAGLYEQYF
.	TRBV5-1	TRBJ1-1	TRBD1	TGCGCCAGCAGCTCTCAGGGGGAGTACACTGAAGCTTTCTTT	CASSSQGEYTEAFF
.	TRBV21-1	TRBJ2-1	.	TGTGCCAGCGGTCTAGCGGGAGGGCACCTGTACAATGAGCAGTTCTTC	CASGLAGGHLYNEQFF
.	TRBV7-9	TRBJ2-7	.	TGTGCCAGCAGCTTATTGACAGGCTACGAGCAGTACTTC	CASSLLTGYEQYF
.	TRBV28	TRBJ1-4	.	TGTGCCAGCCGGACAGACCCCGAAAAACTGTTTTTT	CASRTDPEKLFF
.	TRBV20-1	TRBJ1-1	TRBD1	TGCAGTGCTAGTTACTGGGACAGGGGGTGGGAGTCTGAAGCTTTCTTT	CSASYWDRGWESEAFF
once	TRBV27	TRBJ2-2	TRBD2	TGTGCCAGCAGGGGTAAGGCGGGAGGGTCCTTCGTCACCGGGGAGCTGTTTTTT	CASRGKAGGSFVTGELFF
.	TRBV6-1	TRBJ2-5	TRBD1	TGTGCCAGCAGTGAAGTATCGCACAGGGGGAGAGAGACCCAGTACTTC	CASSEVSHRGRETQYF